This T cell receptor beta chain was captured in a study of T cell repertoires in cytomegalovirus infection (dated by TCRdb to about 2019). Background on the whole study: Donor HLA type was relevant to the analysis, because carriage of CMV infection together with the matching HLA type was indicated by public TCR beta signatures.

The sequencer was an Illumina HiSeq 1500. Using fastp at Q25 and MiXCR, TCRdb reprocessed the public reads and kept productive beta chains. Rows matching on CDR3 protein sequence are summarized as one entry with the most common DNA and genes. This sample holds some 440,000 distinct CDR3 sequences; 31% were observed only once. Clones ranked in the top ten supply roughly 13% of the sample. Points on this clonotype: Its antigen is not yet known. Per-nucleotide qualities are absent, and no much larger clonotype sits a single base away.

CDR1 and CDR2 are read off the germline V gene as SGHRS and YFSETQ. Clipping removes 1 base from V and 9 bases from J, with 16 as the unmatched junction base count. Reading from cysteine to phenylalanine, the CDR3 counts 18 amino acids. Only CDR3 DNA is held: 54 bases, read in frame from base 1. Overall study outcomes, separate from this receptor: The ex vivo response was dominated by HLA-C-restricted CMV-specific TCR beta clonotypes, which also provided the single most frequent clonotype in two of eight donors. In both this cohort and an independent roughly 350-donor cohort, the cumulative frequency of public TCR beta family members distinguished carriers of CMV infection plus the relevant HLA type.

The rearrangement joined TRBV5-1 to TRBJ1-6, with 7 bases aligning to TRBD1. This receptor was obtained from a human donor in good health (CMV status not recorded). Some clones in this sample may be carry-over from other donors' samples. Specimen: PBMCs. The nucleotide sequence is TGCGCCAGCAGCTTGACCAGACAGGGTTCGATTTTGGGTTCACCCCTCCACTTT. Its translation is CASSLTRQGSILGSPLHF. The CDR3 plus the reference TRBV5-1 and TRBJ1-6 genes for the other parts give the full variable domain: KAGVTQTPRYLIKTRGQQVTLSCSPISGHRSVSWYQQTPGQGLQFLFEYFSETQRNKGNFPGRFSGRQFSNSRSEMNVSTLELGDSALYLCASSLTRQGSILGSPLHFGNGTRLTVT.